This T cell receptor (beta chain) was retrieved from a study of tumor and adjacent non-tumor tissue in lung cancer. No cell sorting was done before RNA was extracted from the tissue. There are a few counts of this clonotype. Three rounds of nested PCR, following a modified ARM-PCR protocol, produced the TCRbeta library. TCRdb re-derived calls from the multiplex PCR reads in MiXCR, one entry per CDR3 protein. The repertoire holds around 210,000 distinct CDR3 sequences, with roughly 70% as singletons. This CDR3 has 14 amino acids. Per germline, CDR1 SGHKS and CDR2 YYEKEE (reference sequence). V was pared by 3 bases and J by 3 bases, with 12 bases between.

Sequenced input: lung tumor tissue. The TCR comes from a man between 60 and 70 years old with non-small cell lung cancer. This sequence joins TRBV5-5 and TRBJ2-5; perhaps D is TRBD1 or TRBD2 (5 bases each). The CDR3: CASSSGPTKETQYF. The CDR3 nucleotides are TGTGCCAGCAGCTCGGGACCGACGAAAGAGACCCAGTACTTC.